These 2 T cell receptor beta chains came from one sample sequenced in a study of blood T cell repertoires in COVID-19. Clones were sequenced by immunoSEQ multiplex PCR, and TCRdb holds only the in-frame ones, with some missing. The table has approximately 170,000 clones, 70% to 90% seen once. Sequenced: peripheral blood. The receptors derive from a woman older than 75 with COVID-19, enrolled during active disease.

The rearrangement links TRBV5-1 to TRBJ2-7; D ambiguous. Between the trimmed V and J ends, which lost 4 bases and 0 bases, there was a span of 11 bases. The CDR3 covers 14 residues. Germline CDR1 and CDR2: SGHRS and YFSETQ. The CDR3: CASSPRSSSYEQYF. The CDR3 DNA sequence: TGCGCCAGCAGCCCACGGTCTAGCTCCTACGAGCAGTACTTC.

The chain combines TRBV19 with TRBJ1-2; 9 nucleotides match TRBD1. CDR3 length: 16 amino acids. Germline V CDR1 and CDR2: LNHDA, SQIVND (reference sequence). J gave up 3 bases and V 6 bases, and 11 bases lay outside the gene matches. CDR3 in DNA: TGTGCCAGTAGAACACCGGGACAGGGTATTGACTATGGCTACACCTTC. Protein product: CASRTPGQGIDYGYTF. Filled out from reference TRBV19 and TRBJ1-2, the complete variable domain reads DGGITQSPKYLFRKEGQNVTLSCEQNLNHDAMYWYRQDPGQGLRLIYYSQIVNDFQKGDIAEGYSVSREKKESFPLTVTSAQKNPTAFYLCASRTPGQGIDYGYTFGSGTRLTVV.